This T cell receptor beta chain was identified in a study of CD8 T cells in ankylosing spondylitis. Study-wide results and caveats: CD8+ disease-linked clones were present at relatively low frequencies in blood.

J gave up 4 bases and V 0 bases, and 3 bases lay outside the gene matches. The CDR3 is 15 amino acids. Germline V gives CDR1 MNHEY, CDR2 SVGAGI. Molecular-barcoded quantitative 5'-RACE produced these TCR beta libraries. Using its own MiXCR run on the 5' RACE reads, TCRdb lists one record per CDR3 protein. This table has 90,000 to 100,000 distinct CDR3 sequences, roughly 8.3% appearing once. Many counts were recorded for this clonotype. As yet, its antigen is unknown. The material sequenced was blood, either unsorted or a sorted T cell fraction (not recorded which). The source is a male donor with ankylosing spondylitis or in good health (not recorded which). The chain recombines TRBV6-5 with TRBJ2-7, with 10 bases matching TRBD2. The CDR3 loop reads CASSYSTSGRYEQYF. Here the CDR3 DNA reads TGTGCCAGCAGTTACTCGACTAGCGGGCGGTACGAGCAGTACTTC.